This T cell receptor beta chain came from a study of T cell responses to AZD1222 COVID-19 vaccine. Of note for this clone: Its antigen is currently unknown. The junction differs from germline at one of its ends, possibly a read error.

Study-wide points: Nearly half of the spike-specific TCRs reportedly recognize variant regions that carry no mutations. White British people made up most donors, females outnumbered males, and clonal diversity was possibly underestimated. Vaccine-related CD4 TCRs covered spike, predominating at 160-218 and 743-854.

Using immunoSEQ multiplex PCR, the repertoire was profiled, and TCRdb retains in-frame clones only, with some absent. The table lists tens of thousands of clones, 82% of them singletons, with less than 6.5% in the top ten. This receptor was taken from an adult in good health. The material was peripheral blood, obtained on day 0 of AZD1222 vaccination.

The CDR3 loop reads CASSESGTANAEAFF. CDR3 sequence (DNA): TGTGCCAGCAGTGAAAGCGGGACGGCGAACGCTGAAGCTTTCTTT. The chain employs TRBV2 and TRBJ1-1, with D perhaps TRBD1 (5 bases). This CDR3 has 15 amino acids. Germline CDR1 reads SNHLY; CDR2 reads FYNNEI.